This T cell receptor (beta chain) was captured by sequencing in a study of blood T cell repertoires in COVID-19. Background on the study: Sample material is recorded as cDNA or gDNA derived from T cells, B-cell-depleted T cells, or PBMCs.

Sequenced by immunoSEQ multiplex PCR; TCRdb stores in-frame clones only, minus some. This sample has around 200,000 clones, with 70% to 90% found just once. The material sequenced was peripheral blood. This receptor was identified in a human donor with active or convalescent COVID-19. The donor label of this sample is uncertain.

CDR3 sequence reads: CASSPQRSEKLFF. The CDR3 DNA reads as TGTGCCAGCAGCCCGCAAAGAAGCGAAAAACTGTTTTTT. The chain links TRBV7-2 to TRBJ1-4; unclear D gene. The CDR3 runs 13 residues. The germline V gene encodes CDR1 SGHTA and CDR2 FQGNSA. Trimming took 5 bases from V and 8 from J, leaving 12 bases between them.